This is a list of T cell receptor beta chains from one sample in a study of early T cells in non-severe SARS-CoV-2 infection. TCRdb analysed the 5' RACE reads with MiXCR anew, one entry per CDR3 protein. The sample consists of approximately 100,000 distinct CDR3 sequences, about 15% of them appearing once. What was sequenced was whole blood. The receptors shown here come from an adult who was a healthcare worker with PCR-confirmed SARS-CoV-2 infection or an uninfected control (not recorded which). Both conserved end residues are part of each CDR3. The D gene is left open where the match is weak. Size tells how often a clone was seen (once, few, many) or the class of an expanded clone, and some rows leave it out.

d_gene,abundance,v_gene,j_gene,CDR3aa,CDR3nt
-,few,TRBV12-3/TRBV12-4,TRBJ2-3,CASKVPGVGTQYF,TGTGCCAGCAAGGTTCCCGGGGTGGGTACGCAGTATTTT
-,-,TRBV20-1,TRBJ2-1,CSAGTGSSSYNEQFF,TGCAGTGCAGGAACTGGGTCTAGCTCCTACAATGAGCAGTTCTTC
-,many,TRBV10-3,TRBJ2-7,CAISESSPQYF,TGTGCCATCAGTGAGTCTAGTCCGCAGTACTTC
TRBD2,many,TRBV20-1,TRBJ2-2,CSARTSGANTGELFF,TGCAGTGCCAGGACTAGCGGGGCGAACACCGGGGAGCTGTTTTTT
-,-,TRBV6-2/TRBV6-3,TRBJ2-1,CASSDGVDNEQFF,TGTGCCAGCAGTGACGGGGTAGACAATGAGCAGTTCTTC
-,-,TRBV7-2,TRBJ1-3,CASSPQSGSGNTIYF,TGTGCCAGCAGCCCGCAGAGTGGGTCTGGAAACACCATATATTTT
TRBD2,few,TRBV5-6,TRBJ2-3,CASSLGGLAFTDTQYF,TGTGCCAGCAGCTTAGGGGGACTAGCGTTCACAGATACGCAGTATTTT
-,-,TRBV28,TRBJ2-7,CASSLPGRGFYEQYF,TGTGCCAGCAGTCTTCCGGGACGGGGCTTCTACGAGCAGTACTTC
-,-,TRBV28,TRBJ2-6,CASSFPSGAGANVLTF,TGTGCCAGCAGTTTTCCTTCAGGGGCTGGGGCCAACGTCCTGACTTTC
-,-,TRBV24-1,TRBJ2-1,CATSASSYNEQFF,TGTGCCACCAGTGCCTCGTCTTACAATGAGCAGTTCTTC
TRBD2,-,TRBV7-9,TRBJ2-2,CASSPPGLAGDTGELFF,TGTGCCAGCAGCCCACCGGGACTAGCGGGGGATACCGGGGAGCTGTTTTTT
-,few,TRBV5-6,TRBJ2-1,CASSLDGTERYNEQFF,TGTGCCAGCAGCTTGGATGGGACGGAGAGGTACAATGAGCAGTTCTTC
TRBD1,few,TRBV5-1,TRBJ2-4,CASSLGQGAFKNIQYF,TGCGCCAGCAGCTTGGGCCAGGGGGCTTTCAAAAACATTCAGTACTTC
-,few,TRBV7-8,TRBJ1-5,CASSLGVADSNQPQHF,TGTGCCAGCAGCTTAGGGGTCGCCGATAGCAATCAGCCCCAGCATTTT
-,many,TRBV20-1,TRBJ1-2,CSARMEGSNYGYTF,TGCAGTGCTAGGATGGAGGGTTCTAACTATGGCTACACCTTC
TRBD2,many,TRBV12-3/TRBV12-4,TRBJ2-5,CASKIAGEETQYF,TGTGCCAGCAAAATAGCGGGGGAAGAGACCCAGTACTTC
-,-,TRBV11-2,TRBJ2-7,CASKEILEQYF,TGTGCCAGCAAAGAAATCCTTGAGCAGTACTTC
TRBD1,-,TRBV27,TRBJ1-4,CASSPGQGVGEKLFF,TGTGCCAGCAGTCCCGGACAGGGGGTAGGAGAAAAACTGTTTTTT
-,many,TRBV6-6,TRBJ1-6,CASSQAALHF,TGTGCCAGCAGCCAAGCAGCCCTCCACTTT
-,-,TRBV6-6,TRBJ2-7,CASSYSGGDDEQYF,TGTGCCAGCAGTTACTCCGGAGGGGACGACGAGCAGTACTTC
-,few,TRBV10-3,TRBJ2-7,CASLREPASYEQYF,TGTGCCAGTCTCCGGGAGCCCGCATCCTACGAGCAGTACTTC
-,few,TRBV10-2,TRBJ2-7,CASSTGNYEQYF,TGCGCCAGCAGCACAGGGAACTACGAGCAGTACTTC
-,few,TRBV27,TRBJ1-6,CASSLIFLRSNTLHF,TGTGCCAGCAGTTTGATATTTTTAAGGTCGAATACCCTCCACTTT
-,few,TRBV29-1,TRBJ1-2,CSVEDGYGYTF,TGCAGCGTTGAAGATGGGTATGGCTACACCTTC
-,few,TRBV20-1,TRBJ1-2,CSATRGIDGYTF,TGCAGTGCAACTAGGGGGATAGATGGCTACACCTTC
TRBD1,-,TRBV7-7,TRBJ2-5,CASSPGTEKETQYF,TGTGCTAGCAGCCCCGGGACAGAAAAAGAGACCCAGTACTTC
TRBD1,-,TRBV25-1,TRBJ1-1,CASSEWDREIQSRDTEAFF,TGTGCCAGCAGTGAATGGGACAGGGAAATCCAATCGCGGGACACTGAAGCTTTCTTT
-,many,TRBV29-1,TRBJ2-7,CSVDPGGSYEQYF,TGCAGCGTTGACCCGGGCGGAAGCTACGAGCAGTACTTC
-,few,TRBV7-6,TRBJ2-2,CASSYTGRQDTGELFF,TGTGCCAGCAGCTATACAGGGCGTCAGGACACCGGGGAGCTGTTTTTT